Given below is one TCR beta chain in context. Its binding antigen is unknown. It has no much larger one-base neighbor in the sample; base qualities were not kept. This sample is drawn from a study of blood T cell repertoires in COVID-19 (dated by TCRdb to the early 2020s). With respect to the entire study: Collaborator samples came from the United States, Italy and Spain and covered acute and convalescent phases of COVID-19. The prospective study material was composed of cDNA or gDNA derived from T cells, B-cell-depleted T cells, or PBMCs. The dataset comprised deeply sampled blood TCRbeta repertoires from subjects exposed to, actively infected with, or recovered from COVID-19. The repertoires were released in a freely available public database meant as a resource for research on the immune response to SARS-CoV-2. Samples came from the ongoing ImmuneRACE study (first 160 participants) plus 1,254 subjects from 6 global collaborators. The sample metadata nearly always contained a de-identified subject ID, COVID-19 status, age in years and sex. HLA class I and class II types, where available, came from metadata supplied by the sample provider rather than from assay-based typing. Overall results and qualifications from the work: Clinical and demographic metadata were provided uncurated, with the amount varying by source and participant.

TCRbeta CDR3 regions were amplified from genomic DNA by means of the immunoSEQ Assay, a bias-controlled multiplex PCR. The published analysis was carried out like this. Within the assay, amplification of reference gene primers was used to estimate how many nucleated cells each sample contained. To quantify the absolute abundance of each unique TCRbeta CDR3 rearrangement, sequence reads were collapsed and filtered. For each sample, productive Simpson clonality was calculated as the square root of Simpson's diversity index over productive rearrangements. In TCRdb, the immuneACCESS table is reduced to in-frame sequences with V and J assigned. These tables do not hold every clone; where another copy was compared, an unresolved V gene accounts for under half, and the others remain unexplained. The DNA gave D and trimming, while V, J and clone size come from that table. The sample yields roughly 38,000 clones; 70% to 90% were counted once. The top ten clones comprise 13% to 15% of the sample.

From V the trimming removes 6 bases and from J it removes 4 bases, while the gene matches leave 4 bases of the junction unaccounted for. The CDR3 sequence holds 12 residues, the cysteine and phenylalanine included. Only the CDR3 part of the read is kept: 36 bases, read in frame from the first base. CDR1 and CDR2, per the germline V gene, are SQVTM and ANQGSEA. Whole blood was collected in K2EDTA tubes by collaborating institutions according to the institutions' own protocols. For TCRbeta analysis, collaborators shipped samples in one of three forms: frozen whole blood, isolated PBMCs, or DNA extracted from either of those sample types.

Recombination joined TRBV29-1 with TRBJ2-3; TRBD2 fits 7 bases in the junction. The clonotype comes from a human donor in a cohort sampled during active COVID-19. The sequenced sample consisted of peripheral blood. The nucleotide sequence is TGCAGCGTCTTGCGGGGGTCAGATACGCAGTATTTT. This gives the protein CSVLRGSDTQYF.